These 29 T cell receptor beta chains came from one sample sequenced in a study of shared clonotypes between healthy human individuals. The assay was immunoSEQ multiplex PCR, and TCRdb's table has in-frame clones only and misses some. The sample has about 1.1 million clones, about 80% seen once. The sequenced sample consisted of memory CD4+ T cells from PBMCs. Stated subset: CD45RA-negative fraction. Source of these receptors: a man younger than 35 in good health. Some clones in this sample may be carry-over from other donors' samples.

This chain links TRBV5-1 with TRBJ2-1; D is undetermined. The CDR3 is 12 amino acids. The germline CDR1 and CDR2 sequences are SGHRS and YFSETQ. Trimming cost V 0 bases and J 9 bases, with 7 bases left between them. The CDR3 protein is CASSLVASEQFF. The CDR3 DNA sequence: TGCGCCAGCAGCTTGGTAGCAAGTGAGCAGTTCTTC.

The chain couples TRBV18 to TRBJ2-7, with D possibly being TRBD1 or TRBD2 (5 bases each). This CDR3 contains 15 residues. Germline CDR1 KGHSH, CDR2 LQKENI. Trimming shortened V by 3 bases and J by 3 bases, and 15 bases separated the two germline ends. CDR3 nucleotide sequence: TGTGCCAGCTCACCGGGGGAAAACGGACGCTACGAGCAGTACTTC. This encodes CASSPGENGRYEQYF.

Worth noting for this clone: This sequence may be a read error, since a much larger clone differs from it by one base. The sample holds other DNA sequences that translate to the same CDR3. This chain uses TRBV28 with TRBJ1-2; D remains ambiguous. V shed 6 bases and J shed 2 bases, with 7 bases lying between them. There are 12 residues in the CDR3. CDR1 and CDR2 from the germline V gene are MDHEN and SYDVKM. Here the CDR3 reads CASSLRNYGYTF. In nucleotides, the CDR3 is TGTGCCAGCAGCCTACGGAACTATGGCTACACCTTC.

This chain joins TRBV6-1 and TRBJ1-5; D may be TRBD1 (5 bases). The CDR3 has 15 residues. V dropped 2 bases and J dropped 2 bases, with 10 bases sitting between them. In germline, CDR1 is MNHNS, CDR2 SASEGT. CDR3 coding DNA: TGTGCCAGCAGTGAACAGAGAGGGGGCAATCAGCCCCAGCATTTT. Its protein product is CASSEQRGGNQPQHF.

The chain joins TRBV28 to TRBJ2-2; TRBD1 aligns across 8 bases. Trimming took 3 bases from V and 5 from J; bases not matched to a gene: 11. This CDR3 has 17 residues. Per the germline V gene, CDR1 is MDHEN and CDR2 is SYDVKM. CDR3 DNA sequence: TGTGCCAGCAGTTTCCCTACAGGGGGACGAGGGACCGGGGAGCTGTTTTTT. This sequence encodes CASSFPTGGRGTGELFF.

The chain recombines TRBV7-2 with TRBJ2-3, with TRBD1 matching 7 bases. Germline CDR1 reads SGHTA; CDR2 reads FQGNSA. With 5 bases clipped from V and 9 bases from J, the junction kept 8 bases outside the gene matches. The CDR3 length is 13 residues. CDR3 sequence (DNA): TGTGCCAGCAGCGGACCCGGACAGGAAACGCAGTATTTT. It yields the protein CASSGPGQETQYF.

The CDR3 sequence: CASSLNPPNEKLFF. The CDR3 region has the DNA TGCGCCAGCAGCCTGAATCCCCCGAATGAAAAACTGTTTTTT. The genes are TRBV5-1 and TRBJ1-4, with D unclear. V gave up 4 bases and J gave up 5 bases, with 12 bases separating them. The V gene's germline CDR1 is SGHRS and CDR2 YFSETQ. The CDR3 covers 14 residues.

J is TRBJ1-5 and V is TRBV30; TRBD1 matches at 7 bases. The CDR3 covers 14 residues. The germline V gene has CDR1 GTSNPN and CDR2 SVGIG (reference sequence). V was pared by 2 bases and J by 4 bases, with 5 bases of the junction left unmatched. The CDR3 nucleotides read TGTGCCTGGAGTTCGACAGGGTGGAATCAGCCCCAGCATTTT. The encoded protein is CAWSSTGWNQPQHF.

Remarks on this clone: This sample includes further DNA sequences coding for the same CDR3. The CDR3, as DNA: TGTGCCAGCAGGACAGGGGGCGGCACTGAAGCTTTCTTT. Protein product: CASRTGGGTEAFF. The J gene is TRBJ1-1, the V gene TRBV6-1; 10 nucleotides align to TRBD1. Per germline, CDR1 MNHNS and CDR2 SASEGT. The J segment lost 4 bases and the V segment lost 6 bases, leaving 2 bases of the junction unmatched. The CDR3 has 13 residues.

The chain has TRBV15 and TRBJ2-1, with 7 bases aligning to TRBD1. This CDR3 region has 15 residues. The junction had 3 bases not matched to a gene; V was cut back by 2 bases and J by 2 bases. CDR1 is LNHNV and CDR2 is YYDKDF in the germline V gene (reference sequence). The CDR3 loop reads CATSRQGVTYNEQFF. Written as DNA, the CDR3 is TGTGCCACCAGCAGACAGGGGGTGACCTACAATGAGCAGTTCTTC.

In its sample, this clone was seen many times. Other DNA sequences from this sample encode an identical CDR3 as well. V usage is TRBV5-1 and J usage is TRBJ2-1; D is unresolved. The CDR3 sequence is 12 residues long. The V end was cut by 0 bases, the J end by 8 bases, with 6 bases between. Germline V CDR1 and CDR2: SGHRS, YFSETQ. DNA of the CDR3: TGCGCCAGCAGCTTGGGAGGCCATGAGCAGTTCTTC. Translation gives CASSLGGHEQFF.

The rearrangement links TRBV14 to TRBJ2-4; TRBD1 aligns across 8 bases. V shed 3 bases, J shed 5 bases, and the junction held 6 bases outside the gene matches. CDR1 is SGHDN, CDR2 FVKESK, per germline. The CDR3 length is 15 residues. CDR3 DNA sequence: TGTGCCAGCAGCCATAGGACAGGGTGGCAAAACATTCAGTACTTC. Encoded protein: CASSHRTGWQNIQYF.

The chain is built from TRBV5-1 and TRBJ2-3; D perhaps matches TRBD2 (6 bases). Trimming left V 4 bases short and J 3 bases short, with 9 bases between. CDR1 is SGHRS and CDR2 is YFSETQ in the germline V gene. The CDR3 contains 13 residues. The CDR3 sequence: CASSPGSTDTQYF. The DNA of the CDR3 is TGCGCCAGCAGCCCCGGGAGTACAGATACGCAGTATTTT.

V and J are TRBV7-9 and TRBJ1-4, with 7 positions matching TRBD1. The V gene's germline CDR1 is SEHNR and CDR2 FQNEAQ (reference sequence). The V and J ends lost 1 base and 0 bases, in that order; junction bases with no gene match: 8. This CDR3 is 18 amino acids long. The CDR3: CASSLVWTGAATNEKLFF. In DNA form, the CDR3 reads TGTGCCAGCAGCTTAGTGTGGACAGGAGCTGCAACTAATGAAAAACTGTTTTTT.

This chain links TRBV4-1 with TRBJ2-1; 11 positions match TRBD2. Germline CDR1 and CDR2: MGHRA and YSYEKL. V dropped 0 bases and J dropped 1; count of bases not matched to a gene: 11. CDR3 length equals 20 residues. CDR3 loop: CASSQEALAGGVGSYNEQFF. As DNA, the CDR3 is TGCGCCAGCAGCCAAGAAGCGCTAGCGGGAGGTGTGGGGTCCTACAATGAGCAGTTCTTC.

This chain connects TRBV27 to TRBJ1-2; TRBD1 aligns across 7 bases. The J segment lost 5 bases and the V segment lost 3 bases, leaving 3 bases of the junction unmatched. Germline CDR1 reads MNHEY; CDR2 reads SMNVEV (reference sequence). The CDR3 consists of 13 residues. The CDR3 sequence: CASSFDRVYGYTF. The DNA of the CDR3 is TGTGCCAGCAGTTTCGACAGGGTGTATGGCTACACCTTC.

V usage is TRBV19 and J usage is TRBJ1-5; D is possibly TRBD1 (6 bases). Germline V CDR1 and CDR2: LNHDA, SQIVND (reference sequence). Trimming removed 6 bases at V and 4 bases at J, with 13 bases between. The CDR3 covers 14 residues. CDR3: CASRKGGGNQPQHF. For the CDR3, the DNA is TGTGCCAGTAGGAAAGGGGGTGGGAATCAGCCCCAGCATTTT.

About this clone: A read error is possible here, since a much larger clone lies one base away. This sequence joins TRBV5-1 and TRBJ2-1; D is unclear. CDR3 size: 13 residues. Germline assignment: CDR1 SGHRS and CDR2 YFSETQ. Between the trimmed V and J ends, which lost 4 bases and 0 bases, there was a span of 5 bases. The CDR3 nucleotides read TGCGCCAGCAGCGGAAACTCCTACAATGAGCAGTTCTTC. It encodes CASSGNSYNEQFF.

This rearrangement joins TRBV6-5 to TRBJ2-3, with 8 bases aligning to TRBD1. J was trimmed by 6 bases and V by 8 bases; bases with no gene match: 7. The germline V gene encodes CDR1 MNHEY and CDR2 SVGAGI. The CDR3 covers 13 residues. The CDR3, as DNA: TGTGCCAGCTTCACGACAGGGGCCGATACGCAGTATTTT. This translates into CASFTTGADTQYF.

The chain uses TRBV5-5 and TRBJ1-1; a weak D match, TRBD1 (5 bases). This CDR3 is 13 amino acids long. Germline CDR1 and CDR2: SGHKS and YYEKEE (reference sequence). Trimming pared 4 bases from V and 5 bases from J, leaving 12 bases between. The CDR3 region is CASSDYRRTEAFF. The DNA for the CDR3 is TGTGCCAGCAGCGACTACAGGAGAACTGAAGCTTTCTTT.

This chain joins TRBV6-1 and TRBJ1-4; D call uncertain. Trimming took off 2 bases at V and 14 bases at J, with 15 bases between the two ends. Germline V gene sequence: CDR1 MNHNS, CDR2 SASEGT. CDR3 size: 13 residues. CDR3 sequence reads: CASSELTVSGLFF. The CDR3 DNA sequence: TGTGCCAGCAGTGAATTGACCGTTTCGGGGCTGTTTTTT.

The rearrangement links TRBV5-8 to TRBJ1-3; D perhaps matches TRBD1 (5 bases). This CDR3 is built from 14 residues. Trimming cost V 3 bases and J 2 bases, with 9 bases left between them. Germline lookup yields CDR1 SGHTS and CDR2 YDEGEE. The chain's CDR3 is CASSSGAAGNTIYF. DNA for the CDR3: TGTGCCAGCAGCTCCGGGGCAGCTGGAAACACCATATATTTT. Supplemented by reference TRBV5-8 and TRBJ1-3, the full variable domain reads EAGVTQSPTHLIKTRGQQATLRCSPISGHTSVYWYQQALGLGLQFLLWYDEGEERNRGNFPPRFSGRQFPNYSSELNVNALELEDSALYLCASSSGAAGNTIYFGEGSWLTVV.

The CDR3 sequence: CASTALGRWGEQYF. CDR3 DNA sequence: TGTGCCAGCACCGCCCTGGGGCGGTGGGGCGAGCAGTACTTC. This chain uses TRBV28 with TRBJ2-7; maybe TRBD1 (5 bases). The length of the CDR3 is 14 residues. The V gene's germline CDR1 is MDHEN and CDR2 SYDVKM. The V end lost 7 bases, the J end lost 6 bases, and 19 bases lay between the germline ends.

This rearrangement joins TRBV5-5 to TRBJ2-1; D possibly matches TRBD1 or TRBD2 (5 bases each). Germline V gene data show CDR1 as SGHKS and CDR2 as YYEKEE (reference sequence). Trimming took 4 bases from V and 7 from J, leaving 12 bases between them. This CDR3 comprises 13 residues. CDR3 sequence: CASSLLGENEQFF. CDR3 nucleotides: TGTGCCAGCAGCCTCCTGGGGGAGAATGAGCAGTTCTTC. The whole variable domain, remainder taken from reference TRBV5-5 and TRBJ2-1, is DAGVTQSPTHLIKTRGQQVTLRCSPISGHKSVSWYQQVLGQGPQFIFQYYEKEERGRGNFPDRFSARQFPNYSSELNVNALLLGDSALYLCASSLLGENEQFFGPGTRLTVL.

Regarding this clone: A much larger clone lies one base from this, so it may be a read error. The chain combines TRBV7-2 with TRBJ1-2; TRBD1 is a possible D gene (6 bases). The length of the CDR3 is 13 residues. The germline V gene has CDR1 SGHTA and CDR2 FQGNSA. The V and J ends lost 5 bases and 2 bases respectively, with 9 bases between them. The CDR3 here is CASSPTGNYGYTF. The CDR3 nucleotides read TGTGCCAGCAGCCCAACAGGGAACTATGGCTACACCTTC.

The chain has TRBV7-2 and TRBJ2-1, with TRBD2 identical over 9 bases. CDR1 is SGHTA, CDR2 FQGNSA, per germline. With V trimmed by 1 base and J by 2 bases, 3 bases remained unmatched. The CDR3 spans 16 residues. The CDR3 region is CASSLGSSGTYNEQFF. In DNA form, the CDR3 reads TGTGCCAGCAGCTTAGGGTCTAGCGGGACCTACAATGAGCAGTTCTTC.

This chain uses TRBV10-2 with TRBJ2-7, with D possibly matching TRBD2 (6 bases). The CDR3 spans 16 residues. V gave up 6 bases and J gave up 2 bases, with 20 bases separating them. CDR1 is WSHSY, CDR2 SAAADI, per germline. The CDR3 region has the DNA TGCGCCAGCAGCCAAGGGGAGGCCCGAGGCGCCTACGAGCAGTACTTC. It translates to CASSQGEARGAYEQYF.

The CDR3 DNA follows: TGCGCCAGCAGCCTGAGGGCAAAACCGGATGAAAAACTGTTTTTT. Amino acid sequence: CASSLRAKPDEKLFF. The rearrangement uses TRBV5-1 and TRBJ1-4; D remains ambiguous. The CDR3 is 15 amino acids. Germline V gene lookup returns CDR1 SGHRS and CDR2 YFSETQ. Trimming stripped 4 bases from V and 6 bases from J, with 16 bases between. The complete variable domain, with remaining parts taken from reference TRBV5-1 and TRBJ1-4, reads KAGVTQTPRYLIKTRGQQVTLSCSPISGHRSVSWYQQTPGQGLQFLFEYFSETQRNKGNFPGRFSGRQFSNSRSEMNVSTLELGDSALYLCASSLRAKPDEKLFFGSGTQLSVL.

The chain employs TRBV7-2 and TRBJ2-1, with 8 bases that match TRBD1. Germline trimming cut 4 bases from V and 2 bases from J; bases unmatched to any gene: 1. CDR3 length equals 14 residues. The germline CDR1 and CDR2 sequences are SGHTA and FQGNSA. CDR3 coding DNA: TGTGCCAGCAGCTCACAGGGGGCCTACAATGAGCAGTTCTTC. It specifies CASSSQGAYNEQFF.